The TCR beta chain under discussion was sequenced for a study of tumor-infiltrating lymphocytes in primary liver carcinoma. Study outcomes and limitations: Being bulk and unsorted, samples allowed no CD4+ and CD8+ repertoire comparison.

The researchers produced TCR beta cDNA from around 0.5 ug total RNA with a constant-region primer. What produced the TCR beta libraries was three nested multiplex PCR rounds using slightly modified ARM-PCR. Both of the initial two PCR rounds ran for 10 cycles and employed TRBV1-TRBV30 forward primers alongside a C-beta reverse primer. In TCRdb, the multiplex PCR reads were re-called with MiXCR into one record per CDR3 protein. The sample has 320,000 or so distinct CDR3 sequences, approximately 60% seen once. Notes on this clonotype: Its antigen is still unknown.

Germline lookup yields CDR1 DFQATT and CDR2 SNEGSKA (reference sequence). This CDR3 has 14 residues. Trimming removed 2 bases from V and 5 bases from J; junction bases left unmatched: 5. Germline DNA was also extracted, with blood RNA taken from unsorted whole blood. Chronic HBV infection was present in the patients, who were treatment-naive. This TCR derives from a man aged 40-49 years with primary liver carcinoma and hepatitis B virus infection. This chain links TRBV20-1 with TRBJ2-5; 10 positions match TRBD2. The sample comprised peripheral blood. Written as DNA, the CDR3 is TGCAGTGCTAGACTAGCGGGAGATTGGGAGACCCAGTACTTC. It codes for CSARLAGDWETQYF.